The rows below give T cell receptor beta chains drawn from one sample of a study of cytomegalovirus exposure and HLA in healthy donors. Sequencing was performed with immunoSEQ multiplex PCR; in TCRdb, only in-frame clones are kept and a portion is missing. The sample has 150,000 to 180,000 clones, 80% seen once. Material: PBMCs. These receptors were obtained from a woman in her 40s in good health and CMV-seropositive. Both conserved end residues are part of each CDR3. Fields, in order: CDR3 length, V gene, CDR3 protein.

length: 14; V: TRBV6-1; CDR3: CASWAGGYTGELFF
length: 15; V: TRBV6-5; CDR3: CASRTGLLRTDTQYF
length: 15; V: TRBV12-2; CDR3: CANRPLAGRTDTQYF
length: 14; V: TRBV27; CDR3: CASSLSRSNQPQHF
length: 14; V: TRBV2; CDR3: CASRIVGTHYEQYF
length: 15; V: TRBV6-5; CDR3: CASTRVAGAYNEQFF
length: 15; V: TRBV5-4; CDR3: CASSHRDGRPNEQFF
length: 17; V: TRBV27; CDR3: CASRSGLAGGQGDTQYF
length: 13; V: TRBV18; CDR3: CASSQQGDTEAFF
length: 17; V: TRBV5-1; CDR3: CASSRWVQGRTYNEQFF
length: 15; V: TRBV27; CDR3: CASGGQDGHSDGYTF
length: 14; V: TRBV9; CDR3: CASSVTEIQETQYF
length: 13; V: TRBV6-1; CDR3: CASSPVSYNEQFF
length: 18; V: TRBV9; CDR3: CASSPAGGGQLRTDTQYF
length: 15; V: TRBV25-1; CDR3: CASTPTGRRNNEQFF
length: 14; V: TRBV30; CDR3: CAWSSGQSYNEQFF
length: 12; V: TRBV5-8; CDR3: CASSLYSYEQYF
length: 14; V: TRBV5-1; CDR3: CASSLGGSLNEQYF
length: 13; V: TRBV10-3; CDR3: CAIRGQRQETQYF
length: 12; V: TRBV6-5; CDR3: CASSRTSYEQYF
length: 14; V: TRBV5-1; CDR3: CASSLEGALYEQYF
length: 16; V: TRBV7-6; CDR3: CASSLTSGPPYNEQFF
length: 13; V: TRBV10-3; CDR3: CAITTQGSNEQFF
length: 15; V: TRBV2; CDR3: CASSRGTYLNYEQYF
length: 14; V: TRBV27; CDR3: CASSRTVMNTEAFF
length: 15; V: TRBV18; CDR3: CASSLRGAGNTEAFF
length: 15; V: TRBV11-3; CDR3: CASSLVGQGSSEQFF
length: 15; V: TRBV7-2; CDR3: CASSGDSFTRNEQYF
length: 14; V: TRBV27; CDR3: CASSLTSASYEQYF
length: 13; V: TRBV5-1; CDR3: CASSSNKAYEQYF
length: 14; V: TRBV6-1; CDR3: CASSRGHSNQPQHF
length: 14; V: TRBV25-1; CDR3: CASSKTGQNSPLHF
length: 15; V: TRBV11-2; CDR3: CASSLVQGGNTEAFF
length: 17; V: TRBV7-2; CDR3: CASSLEFRTSGVATQYF
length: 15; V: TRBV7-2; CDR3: CASSLRGIGNQPQHF
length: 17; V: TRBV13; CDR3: CASSEIGQGEGLYEQYF
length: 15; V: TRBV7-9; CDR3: CASSLGQDSQDEQYF
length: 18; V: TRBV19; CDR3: CASSDQRGLSGSNQPQHF
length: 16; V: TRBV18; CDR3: CASSPRLSGGFHGYTF
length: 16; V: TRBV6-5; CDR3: CASSYSGAGFPYEQYF
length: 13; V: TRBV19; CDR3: CASSIQAKYGYTF
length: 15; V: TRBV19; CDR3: CASRARTSGYNEQFF
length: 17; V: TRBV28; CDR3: CASSEGLGLVYLYEQYF
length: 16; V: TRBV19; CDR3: CASSIRRGGPAPTQYF
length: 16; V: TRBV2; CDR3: CASSEGSSGRAYEQYF
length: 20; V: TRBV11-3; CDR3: CASSPRGLAGTPGRYNEQFF
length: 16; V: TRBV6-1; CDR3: CASSETTGFGANVLTF
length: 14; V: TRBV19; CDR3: CASRRQGNTDTQYF
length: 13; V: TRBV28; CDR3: CASNRDRDEKLFF
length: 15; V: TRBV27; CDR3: CASSSTGTGRYEQYF
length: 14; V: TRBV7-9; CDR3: CASSPLAVQETQYF